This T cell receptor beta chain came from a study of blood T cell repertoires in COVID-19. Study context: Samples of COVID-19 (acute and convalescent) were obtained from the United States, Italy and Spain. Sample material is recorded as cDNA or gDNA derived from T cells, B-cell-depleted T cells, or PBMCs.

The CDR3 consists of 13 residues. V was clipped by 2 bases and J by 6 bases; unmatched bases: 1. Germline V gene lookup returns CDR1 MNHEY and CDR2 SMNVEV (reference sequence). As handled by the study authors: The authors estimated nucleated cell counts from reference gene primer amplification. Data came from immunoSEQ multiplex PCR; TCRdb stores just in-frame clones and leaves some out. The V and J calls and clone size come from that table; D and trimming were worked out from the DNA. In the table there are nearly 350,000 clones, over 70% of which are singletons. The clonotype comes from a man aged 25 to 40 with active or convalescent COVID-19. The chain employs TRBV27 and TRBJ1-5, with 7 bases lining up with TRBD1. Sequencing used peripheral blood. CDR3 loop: CASSLAGGQPQHF. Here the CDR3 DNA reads TGTGCCAGCAGTTTAGCAGGGGGTCAGCCCCAGCATTTT.